The 19 T cell receptor beta chains below come from one sample, sequenced in a study of tumor-infiltrating lymphocytes in primary liver carcinoma. Unsorted bulk tissue of about 20-31 mg yielded co-extracted RNA and DNA. Total RNA amounting to 450 to 550 ng was the source from which TCR beta cDNA was made with a constant-region primer. Slightly modified ARM-PCR, run as three nested multiplex PCR rounds, produced the TCR beta libraries. A C-beta reverse primer and TRBV1-TRBV30 forward primers served in each of the first two PCR rounds, at ten to eleven cycles apiece. Each CDR3 protein gets one entry after TCRdb re-called the multiplex PCR reads with MiXCR. The sample has some 130,000 distinct CDR3 sequences, roughly 70% seen once; the top ten hold 8.1%. Sequenced sample: tumor-adjacent normal liver tissue. The receptors stem from a woman aged 55 to 70 with primary liver carcinoma and hepatitis B virus infection.

This clonotype was counted between two and nine times. Relative to the germline gene, one junction end is altered; a read error may explain this. The chain is built from TRBV11-2 and TRBJ2-3; the D gene is possibly TRBD2 (5 bases). Germline V lookup: CDR1 SGHAT, CDR2 FQNNGV. The CDR3 totals 16 residues. In DNA, the CDR3 is TGTGCCATCAGCTTAGATTCAAGACTAAACACAGATACGCAGTATTTT. Translation: CAISLDSRLNTDTQYF.

This clonotype was seen only a few times. A junction end diverges from the germline sequence, so it may reflect a read error. V usage is TRBV7-9 and J usage is TRBJ1-5; D uncertain. CDR1 SEHNR and CDR2 FQNEAQ come from the germline V gene (reference sequence). CDR3 length: 14 amino acids. CDR3 amino acids: CASSLMGSNQPLHF. The CDR3 DNA is TGTGCCAGCAGCTTGATGGGGAGCAATCAGCCCCTGCATTTT.

With respect to this clonotype: A much larger clonotype is one base distant, so this may be a read error. The chain combines TRBV5-1 with TRBJ2-3, with TRBD2 as a possible D gene (5 bases). The germline V gene has CDR1 SGHRS and CDR2 YFSETQ. This CDR3 has 11 residues. The CDR3 bases are TGCACCAGCGAAGGTGGGAGTACGCAGTATTTT. Amino acids: CTSEGGSTQYF.

This chain links TRBV20-1 with TRBJ1-5; D call uncertain. Germline loops: CDR1 DFQATT, CDR2 SNEGSKA (reference sequence). Deletions cut 4 bases from V and 3 bases from J, with 16 bases between. CDR3 length: 15 amino acids. CDR3 in DNA: TGCAGTGCTACCCCTGACATTAATAACAATCAGCCCCAGCATTTT. It is translated as CSATPDINNNQPQHF.

This clonotype was seen only a few times. A much larger clone differs by one base, so this may be a read error. The conserved final phenylalanine or tryptophan is absent from the CDR3, which likely points to a read error. This chain links TRBV12-3 or TRBV12-4 with TRBJ2-5; a weak D match, TRBD1 (6 bases). The CDR3 consists of 11 residues. The V gene lost 4 bases and the J gene lost 10 bases, with 10 bases spanning the gap. The CDR3 nucleotides are TGTGCCAGCAGTTCCGCAGGGGACCAGTACCTC. Residues: CASSSAGDQYL.

J is TRBJ2-1 and V is TRBV6-2 or TRBV6-3, with TRBD2 identical over 8 bases. The CDR3 consists of 16 residues. The germline V gene has CDR1 MNHEY and CDR2 SVGEGT. V shed 11 bases, J shed 9 bases, and the junction held 21 bases outside the gene matches. In DNA, the CDR3 is TGTGCCGACAGTTCTGCCGAGCGGGAGCCAAGGGGTGAGCAGTTCTTC. It specifies CADSSAEREPRGEQFF.

This chain uses TRBV24-1 with TRBJ2-1; the D gene is possibly TRBD2 (6 bases). The CDR3 consists of 17 residues. Per germline, CDR1 KGHDR and CDR2 SFDVKD. Between the trimmed V and J ends, which lost 5 bases and 2 bases, there was a span of 18 bases. CDR3 region: CATSGPHAGITYNEQFF. DNA for the CDR3: TGTGCCACCAGTGGCCCTCACGCGGGGATCACCTACAATGAGCAGTTCTTC.

Many counts were recorded for this clonotype. This rearrangement joins TRBV12-3 or TRBV12-4 to TRBJ2-1; 9 bases are shared with TRBD2. CDR3 length: 17 residues. With V trimmed by 6 bases and J by 5 bases, 14 bases remained unmatched. In nucleotides, the CDR3 is TGTGCCAGCAGGCCCCGGGGGACTAGCAGGACTAACAATGAGCAGTTCTTC. Translated, it gives CASRPRGTSRTNNEQFF.

This clonotype was observed once. Given the absence of the conserved phenylalanine or tryptophan at the CDR3 end, a read error is likely. The chain employs TRBV11-3 and TRBJ2-1; TRBD2 agrees at 7 bases. The CDR3 totals 15 residues. Germline V gives CDR1 SGHNT, CDR2 YENEEA. The CDR3 loop is CASSLRTSDSKEQFL. In DNA, the CDR3 is TGTGCTAGTAGCTTGCGTACTAGCGATTCCAAGGAGCAGTTCTTA.

About this clonotype: Germline is not matched at one junction end, which may reflect a read error. The CDR3 coding sequence is TGTGCCAGCAGCTGGGACGGGGGTTTTATGAACATTGAAGCTTTCTTT. Amino acid sequence: CASSWDGGFMNIEAFF. The chain recombines TRBV6-5 with TRBJ1-1; perhaps TRBD1 as D (5 bases). Germline V gene sequence: CDR1 MNHEY, CDR2 SVGAGI. The CDR3 covers 16 residues.

On this clonotype: One junction end does not reproduce the germline sequence, and a read error may be involved. The chain joins TRBV11-2 to TRBJ2-1; either TRBD1 or TRBD2 may supply D (5 bases each). The CDR3 sequence is 15 residues long. From germline, CDR1 is SGHAT and CDR2 FQNNGV. The CDR3 sequence is CACSSGASFPKEQFF. The CDR3 nucleotides read TGTGCCTGCAGCTCCGGGGCTAGCTTCCCCAAAGAGCAGTTCTTC.

Concerning this clonotype: This may come from a read error, since a much larger clone is one base off. The rearrangement joins TRBV29-1 to TRBJ2-5, with D perhaps TRBD1 or TRBD2 (6 bases each). The length of the CDR3 is 16 residues. CDR1 and CDR2 (germline): SQVTM, ANQGSEA. The CDR3 coding sequence is TGCGGCGTTGAAGATGGGGGGCCGACAAGAGGGGAGACCCAGTACTTC. Protein sequence: CGVEDGGPTRGETQYF.

Details on this clonotype: One end of the junction does not line up with germline, which may come from a read error. The CDR3 reads CACSLREGRASGLSSYEQYF. In DNA form, the CDR3 reads TGTGCCTGCAGCTTGAGGGAGGGGAGGGCTAGCGGGCTCAGCTCCTACGAGCAGTACTTC. The chain uses TRBV11-2 and TRBJ2-7; 8 bases are shared with TRBD2. Germline V gives CDR1 SGHAT, CDR2 FQNNGV. The CDR3 covers 20 residues.

Only a few counts were recorded for this clonotype. The chain has TRBV7-3 and TRBJ2-3; D is undetermined. CDR1 and CDR2 (germline): SGHTA, FQGTGA. The CDR3 totals 15 residues. V was pared by 0 bases and J by 2 bases, with 9 bases between. This CDR3 reads CASSLTSVVTDTQYF. The CDR3 DNA reads TGTGCCAGCAGCTTAACGAGTGTAGTCACAGATACGCAGTATTTT.

Worth noting for this clonotype: At one end, the junction sequence differs from germline, possibly due to a read error. The V call is TRBV29-1, the J call TRBJ2-2, with TRBD2 identical over 10 bases. Germline lookup yields CDR1 SQVTM and CDR2 ANQGSEA. The CDR3 sequence is 14 residues long. The CDR3 loop reads CSVGGTSAIGELFF. In nucleotides, the CDR3 is TGCAGTGTTGGTGGGACTAGCGCCATCGGGGAGCTGTTTTTT.

There are many counts of this clonotype. V is TRBV5-1 and J is TRBJ2-3, with 8 nucleotides matching TRBD1. With 4 bases clipped from V and 4 bases from J, the junction kept 8 bases outside the gene matches. The CDR3 runs 15 residues. CDR1 is SGHRS, CDR2 YFSETQ, per germline. The CDR3 spells CASSMQGARSDTQYF. The DNA for the CDR3 is TGCGCCAGCAGCATGCAGGGGGCGCGGTCAGATACGCAGTATTTT. Looking up the rest from reference TRBV5-1 and TRBJ2-3 gives the full variable domain: KAGVTQTPRYLIKTRGQQVTLSCSPISGHRSVSWYQQTPGQGLQFLFEYFSETQRNKGNFPGRFSGRQFSNSRSEMNVSTLELGDSALYLCASSMQGARSDTQYFGPGTRLTVL.

This clonotype showed up many times. The gene calls are TRBV5-4 and TRBJ2-3; 8 bases are shared with TRBD2. The trim removed 0 bases at V and 3 bases at J, leaving 3 bases unmatched. CDR1 and CDR2 from the germline V gene are SGHNT and YYREEE (reference sequence). CDR3 size: 15 residues. The CDR3 sequence is CASSLAAGVTDTQYF. The CDR3 bases are TGTGCCAGCAGCTTGGCAGCGGGAGTTACAGATACGCAGTATTTT.

Concerning this clonotype: An end of the junction differs from the germline gene, which may be a read error. V is TRBV6-5 and J is TRBJ2-3; possibly TRBD2 for D (5 bases). The germline V gene encodes CDR1 MNHEY and CDR2 SVGAGI. CDR3 length: 14 residues. In DNA form, the CDR3 reads TGTGCCAGCGTCAGATTTTCGGGGTCAGATACTCAGTATTTT. Its translation is CASVRFSGSDTQYF.

For this clonotype: Lacking the conserved final phenylalanine or tryptophan, this CDR3 likely reflects a read error. The chain uses TRBV11-3 and TRBJ2-1, with a possible D match to TRBD2 (6 bases). This CDR3 has 15 amino acids. CDR1 is SGHNT, CDR2 YENEEA, per germline. For the CDR3, the DNA is TGTGCCTGCAGCTTACTAGCTGGAGCTATCAATGAGCAGTTCTCC. This sequence encodes CACSLLAGAINEQFS.